This TCR beta chain was sequenced in a study of regulatory T cells in long-lasting Graves disease. This clonotype was counted at least ten times. Time point here: newly diagnosed GD, antithyroid drugs for less than 3 months. RNA extracted from PBMCs served as the sequencing template. Trimming removed 4 bases at V and 1 base at J, with 13 bases between. In germline, CDR1 is KGHSH, CDR2 LQKENI. The CDR3 consists of 15 residues. Building the TCR beta libraries relied on iRepertoire HTBI primers, and CDR3 regions underwent Arm-PCR. TCRdb redid the calling of the multiplex PCR reads with MiXCR, one entry per CDR3 protein. The table lists over 200,000 distinct CDR3 sequences, about 18% of them singletons. Another study also made use of these data, one on T cells in Graves' hyperthyroidism and ophthalmopathy. From that second work: Most thyroid clonotypes with frequency above 0.001 were detected in blood.

The TCR comes from a woman under 40 with Graves disease. The rearrangement links TRBV18 to TRBJ1-1; TRBD1 might be the D (5 bases). The specimen comprised peripheral blood mononuclear cells (PBMCs), sampled at new diagnosis, from a patient treated with antithyroid drugs. CDR3 sequence reads: CASSLTGLGNTEAFF. CDR3 DNA sequence: TGTGCCAGCTCACTTACAGGTTTGGGGAACACTGAAGCTTTCTTT.